This entry describes one TCR beta chain. Other nucleotide sequences from this sample produce the same CDR3. The data originate from a study of T cell responses to AZD1222 COVID-19 vaccine. This CDR3 is built from 14 residues. Germline CDR1 and CDR2: MNHEY and SVGAGI. The V segment lost 6 bases and the J segment 1 base; nucleotides outside the gene matches: 2. Some clones are missing from TCRdb's copy, which holds only in-frame ones; the method was immunoSEQ multiplex PCR. The sample has about 140,000 clones; 90% are singletons. The source was peripheral blood, collected 28 days after the second AZD1222 dose. The V gene is TRBV6-5, the J gene TRBJ2-7, with 11 bases aligning to TRBD1. The TCR was taken from an adult who received the AZD1222 COVID-19 vaccine. Here the CDR3 reads CASRRDRGSYEQYF. Written as DNA, the CDR3 is TGTGCCAGCAGGCGGGACAGGGGGTCCTACGAGCAGTACTTC.